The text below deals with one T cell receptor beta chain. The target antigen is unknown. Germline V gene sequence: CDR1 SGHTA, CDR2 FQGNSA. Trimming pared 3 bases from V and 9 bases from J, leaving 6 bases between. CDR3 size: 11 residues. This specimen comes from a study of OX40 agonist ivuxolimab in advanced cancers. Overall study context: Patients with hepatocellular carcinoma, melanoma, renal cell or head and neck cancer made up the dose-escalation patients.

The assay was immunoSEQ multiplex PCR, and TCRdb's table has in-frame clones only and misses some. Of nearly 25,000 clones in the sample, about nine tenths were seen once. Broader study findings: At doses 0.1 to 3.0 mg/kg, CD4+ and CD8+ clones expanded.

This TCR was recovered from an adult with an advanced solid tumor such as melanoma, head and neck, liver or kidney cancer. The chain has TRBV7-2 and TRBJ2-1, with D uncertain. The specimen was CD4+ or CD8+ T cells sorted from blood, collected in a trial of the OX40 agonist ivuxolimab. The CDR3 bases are TGTGCCAGCAGCTTGGGCGGTGAGCAGTTCTTC. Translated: CASSLGGEQFF.